These T cell receptor beta chains were read from a single sample in a study of blood T cell repertoires in COVID-19. The assay was immunoSEQ multiplex PCR, and TCRdb's table has in-frame clones only and misses some. Counted here are under 200,000 clones, roughly 84% occurring once; the ten biggest clones make up about 1.6%. Sequencing used peripheral blood. These receptors were obtained from a human donor in a cohort sampled during active COVID-19. Both conserved end residues are trimmed from each CDR3.

V gene | CDR3 protein
TRBV28 | ASSLVGQGPAPQH
TRBV6-6 | ASSSTSGSSYEQY
TRBV7-2 | ASSLESGEKLF
TRBV18 | ASSPGTTGTSYGYT
TRBV12-3/TRBV12-4 | ASSPRGQKQY
TRBV15 | ATSIRGRNTEAF
TRBV4-3 | ASSDDRASYNEQF
TRBV28 | ASSLWTSGPYEQY
TRBV19 | ASPEEAGDNEQF
TRBV7-9 | ASSLTGANYNSPLH
TRBV11-2 | ASSLAGTGETQY
TRBV18 | ASSPPGPYGYT
TRBV19 | ASSPGVGVTGELF
TRBV12-3/TRBV12-4 | ASSLARGAEAF
TRBV3-1/TRBV3-2 | ASSPRDTGELF
TRBV3-1/TRBV3-2 | ASSNRLEAF
TRBV6-2/TRBV6-3 | ASSYSRLAGGRYEQY
TRBV29-1 | SVEVASGGVADTQY